Listed below are T cell receptor beta chains from one sample, sequenced in a study of naive and memory T cell subsets. In TCRdb, the 5' RACE reads were re-called with MiXCR into one record per CDR3 protein. The sample lists tens of thousands of distinct CDR3 sequences; roughly 7% were seen once. The receptors here all came from a male donor in good health. The CDR3 runs from the conserved cysteine through the conserved F or W. Fields, in order: J gene, V gene, clone size, D gene, CDR3 protein, CDR3 DNA. The D gene is left open where the match is weak. Size is stated for part of the rows, as once, few or many counts, or as a class when the clone is expanded.

>TRBJ2-1|TRBV6-1|many|NA
CASSFTGDFNQFF
TGTGCCAGCAGTTTCACCGGCGACTTTAATCAGTTCTTC
>TRBJ2-7|TRBV5-1|many|NA
CASSVWGTYEQYF
TGCGCCAGCAGTGTTTGGGGGACCTACGAGCAGTACTTC
>TRBJ2-7|TRBV5-1|few|NA
CASSSLTGYEQYF
TGCGCCAGCAGCTCCCTGACAGGCTACGAGCAGTACTTC
>TRBJ1-6|TRBV20-1|many|NA
CSASQRQANNSPLHF
TGCAGTGCTAGTCAACGACAGGCCAATAATTCACCCCTCCACTTT
>TRBJ2-5|TRBV5-1|few|TRBD2
CASSPGSGRRETQYF
TGCGCCAGCAGCCCGGGCAGCGGGAGAAGAGAGACCCAGTACTTC
>TRBJ2-1|TRBV6-5|NA|NA
CASSYADRSYNEQFF
TGTGCCAGCAGTTACGCGGACCGCTCCTACAATGAGCAGTTCTTC
>TRBJ2-2|TRBV5-6|NA|NA
CASSLDRSTGTTGELFF
TGTGCCAGCAGCTTGGATCGCAGTACAGGGACCACCGGGGAGCTGTTTTTT
>TRBJ2-3|TRBV5-5|few|TRBD1
CASSLGVTGVTDTQYF
TGTGCCAGCAGCTTGGGGGTGACAGGGGTGACAGATACGCAGTATTTT
>TRBJ2-1|TRBV6-1|NA|NA
CASSVLTHEQFF
TGTGCCAGCAGTGTACTTACCCATGAGCAGTTCTTC
>TRBJ1-2|TRBV6-1|many|TRBD1
CASSSPPGQGGDYGYTF
TGTGCCAGCAGCTCTCCCCCGGGACAGGGGGGGGACTATGGCTACACCTTC
>TRBJ1-1|TRBV5-6|few|TRBD1
CASSTGQGATEAFF
TGTGCCAGCAGCACGGGACAGGGGGCCACTGAAGCTTTCTTT
>TRBJ2-5|TRBV12-5|many|NA
CASGDRQTHQETQYF
TGTGCTAGTGGTGACCGACAGACCCATCAAGAGACCCAGTACTTC
>TRBJ1-5|TRBV20-1|NA|NA
CSARESLGGGLGQPQHF
TGCAGTGCTAGAGAGAGCCTGGGGGGGGGACTAGGACAGCCCCAGCATTTT
>TRBJ1-2|TRBV12-3/TRBV12-4|NA|NA
CASSLGPAGDYGYTF
TGTGCCAGCAGTTTAGGCCCCGCGGGGGACTATGGCTACACCTTC
>TRBJ2-3|TRBV18|many|NA
CASSPRPTTFTDTQYF
TGTGCCAGCTCACCGAGGCCGACCACATTCACAGATACGCAGTATTTT
>TRBJ1-2|TRBV6-1|NA|NA
CASSDVPQIYGYTF
TGTGCCAGCAGTGACGTTCCACAGATTTATGGCTACACCTTC
>TRBJ1-2|TRBV12-3/TRBV12-4|NA|TRBD1
CASSSDRANYGYTF
TGTGCCAGCAGTTCGGACAGGGCTAACTATGGCTACACCTTC
>TRBJ2-7|TRBV5-6|NA|NA
CASSAGIDEQYF
TGTGCCAGCTCGGCAGGGATCGACGAGCAGTACTTC
>TRBJ2-3|TRBV9|few|NA
CASSAQDTQYF
TGTGCCAGCAGCGCCCAAGATACGCAGTATTTT
>TRBJ1-1|TRBV12-3/TRBV12-4|NA|NA
CASSLSSEAFF
TGTGCCAGCAGTTTATCGAGTGAAGCTTTCTTT
>TRBJ2-7|TRBV12-3/TRBV12-4|many|TRBD1
CASSSRGQGYEQYF
TGTGCCAGCAGTTCAAGGGGACAGGGCTACGAGCAGTACTTC
>TRBJ2-1|TRBV12-3/TRBV12-4|few|NA
CASAPLNTLTGEQFF
TGTGCCAGCGCTCCTCTAAATACCCTCACGGGTGAGCAGTTCTTC
>TRBJ2-7|TRBV11-2|many|TRBD1
CASSFGDRGYEQYF
TGTGCCAGCAGCTTTGGGGACAGGGGCTACGAGCAGTACTTC
>TRBJ2-1|TRBV7-2|many|NA
CASLGVRNEQFF
TGTGCCAGCCTAGGGGTGAGGAATGAGCAGTTCTTC
>TRBJ2-2|TRBV2|many|NA
CASSESGRSTGELFF
TGTGCCAGCAGTGAATCGGGCAGAAGCACCGGGGAGCTGTTTTTT
>TRBJ2-7|TRBV7-9|many|TRBD2
CASSFLGLAGSYEQYF
TGTGCCAGCAGCTTTTTAGGGTTAGCGGGATCCTACGAGCAGTACTTC
>TRBJ1-2|TRBV18|NA|NA
CASSSGGTYGYTF
TGTGCCAGCTCATCCGGAGGCACATATGGCTACACCTTC
>TRBJ2-3|TRBV11-2|NA|NA
CASSFLAGDLNTQYF
TGTGCCAGCAGCTTCTTAGCAGGTGACTTAAATACGCAGTATTTT
>TRBJ2-7|TRBV12-3/TRBV12-4|NA|NA
CASSLKRRSYEQYF
TGTGCCAGCAGTTTGAAACGCCGCTCCTACGAGCAGTACTTC
>TRBJ1-1|TRBV6-5|few|NA
CASSKRGGMNTEAFF
TGTGCCAGCAGTAAAAGGGGGGGCATGAACACTGAAGCTTTCTTT
>TRBJ2-6|TRBV6-5|many|NA
CASRLPGGAPGANVLTF
TGTGCCAGCAGGCTTCCCGGGGGCGCCCCCGGGGCCAACGTCCTGACTTTC
>TRBJ2-2|TRBV4-1|NA|TRBD1
CASSRPGTGADGELFF
TGCGCCAGCAGCCGCCCCGGGACAGGGGCCGACGGGGAGCTGTTTTTT
>TRBJ2-2|TRBV6-5|few|NA
CASRRTKNTGELFF
TGTGCCAGCAGAAGGACAAAAAACACCGGGGAGCTGTTTTTT
>TRBJ2-7|TRBV14|few|TRBD1
CASSHRAGQGFDEQYF
TGTGCCAGCAGCCATAGGGCTGGACAGGGTTTCGACGAGCAGTACTTC
>TRBJ1-6|TRBV18|NA|NA
CASSPVSREGNSPLHF
TGTGCCAGCTCACCAGTGAGCAGGGAGGGCAATTCACCCCTCCACTTT
>TRBJ2-7|TRBV20-1|many|TRBD2
CSARLAPNYEQYF
TGCAGTGCGCGACTAGCGCCAAACTACGAGCAGTACTTC
>TRBJ2-1|TRBV3-1|few|TRBD2
CASSQEVAGGRNEQFF
TGTGCCAGCAGCCAAGAAGTAGCGGGAGGCCGGAATGAGCAGTTCTTC
>TRBJ1-1|TRBV7-2|many|NA
CASSSNSVTEAFF
TGTGCCAGCAGCTCAAATTCAGTCACTGAAGCTTTCTTT
>TRBJ1-6|TRBV11-2|NA|NA
CASSPPGDPNSPLHF
TGTGCCAGCAGCCCTCCAGGGGATCCCAATTCACCCCTCCACTTT
>TRBJ1-2|TRBV2|few|NA
CASSEAGVAYGYTF
TGTGCCAGCAGTGAAGCTGGGGTCGCCTATGGCTACACCTTC
>TRBJ1-5|TRBV6-5|many|NA
CASSPSAPMEPQHF
TGTGCCAGCAGTCCCTCGGCCCCAATGGAGCCCCAGCATTTT
>TRBJ1-3|TRBV12-3/TRBV12-4|few|NA
CASSLSQSGNTIYF
TGTGCCAGCAGTTTGTCTCAGTCTGGAAACACCATATATTTT
>TRBJ1-1|TRBV20-1|NA|NA
CSARGIRNTEAFF
TGCAGTGCTAGAGGTATAAGGAACACTGAAGCTTTCTTT
>TRBJ2-3|TRBV4-2|few|NA
CASSLGEADDTQYF
TGTGCCAGCAGCCTTGGGGAGGCCGATGATACGCAGTATTTT
>TRBJ1-6|TRBV5-6|many|NA
CASFLYRFNSPLHF
TGTGCCTCATTTCTGTACAGATTTAATTCACCCCTCCACTTT
>TRBJ2-2|TRBV6-5|few|TRBD1
CASSSLRTGGTGELFF
TGTGCCAGCAGTTCCCTCCGGACAGGGGGCACCGGGGAGCTGTTTTTT
>TRBJ2-7|TRBV27|many|TRBD1
CASQNLTGDRAYEQYF
TGTGCCAGCCAAAATCTGACGGGGGACAGGGCCTACGAGCAGTACTTC
>TRBJ1-1|TRBV5-1|few|NA
CASSLLGTEAFF
TGCGCCAGCAGCTTGTTGGGAACTGAAGCTTTCTTT